A single sample gave rise to the 25 T cell receptor beta chains below, sequenced in a study of blood T cell repertoires in COVID-19. The repertoire was sequenced with immunoSEQ multiplex PCR; TCRdb's copy has only in-frame clones and lacks some. The table includes roughly 250,000 clones, around four fifths detected once. Material for sequencing was peripheral blood. The receptors come from a man over 45 with acute or convalescent COVID-19.

This chain uses TRBV5-1 with TRBJ2-2, with 8 nucleotides matching TRBD2. The CDR3 spans 16 residues. The V and J ends lost 1 base and 4 bases, in that order; junction bases with no gene match: 6. The germline CDR1 and CDR2 sequences are SGHRS and YFSETQ. The CDR3 spells CASSLLAGGSTGELFF. CDR3 in DNA: TGCGCCAGCAGCTTGCTCGCGGGAGGTAGCACCGGGGAGCTGTTTTTT.

This sequence joins TRBV2 and TRBJ2-7; TRBD2 agrees at 7 bases. From germline, CDR1 is SNHLY and CDR2 FYNNEI. The V and J ends lost 8 bases and 0 bases, in that order; junction bases with no gene match: 7. This CDR3 is 14 amino acids long. In nucleotides, the CDR3 is TGTGCCAGCTCTCGACTAGCATTCTCCTACGAGCAGTACTTC. Translation: CASSRLAFSYEQYF.

This sequence joins TRBV27 and TRBJ1-2; D may be TRBD1 (5 bases). V lost 2 bases and J 4 bases, leaving 14 bases between the germline ends. The CDR3 runs 15 residues. Germline V gene sequence: CDR1 MNHEY, CDR2 SMNVEV (reference sequence). CDR3 region: CASSLAGTLPYGYTF. CDR3 DNA: TGTGCCAGCAGTTTAGCCGGGACTCTACCCTATGGCTACACCTTC.

The V gene is TRBV10-3, the J gene TRBJ2-1; TRBD2 matches at 11 bases. With V trimmed by 10 bases and J by 7 bases, 12 bases remained unmatched. Germline values: CDR1 ENHRY, CDR2 SYGVKD. The CDR3 has 15 amino acids. CDR3 DNA: TGTGCCACCTCCATAGCGGGAGGGGGGCTTAATGAGCAGTTCTTC. Its translation: CATSIAGGGLNEQFF.

The CDR3 protein is CASSQKRQGGGYTF. The CDR3 DNA follows: TGTGCCAGCAGTCAAAAGAGACAGGGAGGCGGCTACACCTTC. V is TRBV11-1 and J is TRBJ1-2; 7 bases are a match to TRBD1. Germline V gene data show CDR1 as SGHAT and CDR2 as FQDESV (reference sequence). The trim removed 6 bases at V and 8 bases at J, leaving 12 bases unmatched. The CDR3 runs to 14 residues.

The rearrangement uses TRBV10-3 and TRBJ1-1; TRBD1 matches at 9 bases. CDR3 length: 14 residues. Germline trimming cut 10 bases from V and 5 bases from J; bases unmatched to any gene: 11. Per germline, CDR1 ENHRY and CDR2 SYGVKD. DNA of the CDR3: TGTGCCACTGAAATGGACAGGGGAAGGACTGAAGCTTTCTTT. It encodes CATEMDRGRTEAFF.

The gene calls are TRBV5-1 and TRBJ2-3, with unresolved D. The germline V gene has CDR1 SGHRS and CDR2 YFSETQ. The CDR3 consists of 14 residues. Trimming stripped 0 bases from V and 2 bases from J, with 7 bases between. CDR3: CASSLVQITDTQYF. Here the CDR3 DNA reads TGCGCCAGCAGCTTGGTTCAGATCACAGATACGCAGTATTTT.

This rearrangement joins TRBV19 to TRBJ1-4; 9 bases map to TRBD1. From germline, CDR1 is LNHDA and CDR2 SQIVND (reference sequence). The CDR3 totals 14 residues. V was clipped by 3 bases and J by 5 bases; unmatched bases: 1. CDR3 protein: CASSMDRGNEKLFF. As DNA, the CDR3 is TGTGCCAGTAGTATGGACAGGGGAAATGAAAAACTGTTTTTT.

The V and J genes are TRBV15 and TRBJ2-3; no reliable D call. Germline CDR1 reads LNHNV; CDR2 reads YYDKDF (reference sequence). V was trimmed by 5 bases and J by 6 bases, leaving 6 bases between them. This CDR3 has 11 residues. The CDR3 DNA reads as TGTGCCACCAGCTTCGTGGATACGCAGTATTTT. Protein product: CATSFVDTQYF.

The chain is built from TRBV7-3 and TRBJ1-6; D is unclear. Germline assignment: CDR1 SGHTA and CDR2 FQGTGA. The V gene lost 5 bases and the J gene lost 7 bases, with 15 bases spanning the gap. The CDR3 loop spans 15 amino acids. The CDR3 DNA reads TGTGCCAGCAGCCATAGCGGGCCCTCCAATTCACCCCTCCACTTT. It yields the protein CASSHSGPSNSPLHF.

The V call is TRBV24-1, the J call TRBJ2-3; 7 bases align to TRBD1. V gave up 4 bases and J gave up 1 base; unmatched junction bases: 4. CDR1 and CDR2 from the germline V gene are KGHDR and SFDVKD. CDR3 length equals 15 residues. CDR3 DNA: TGTGCCACCAGTGAGGCCGGGACAGGCACAGATACGCAGTATTTT. Translating gives CATSEAGTGTDTQYF.

The CDR3 reads CASSYYGIPEQFF. The CDR3 DNA is TGTGCCAGCAGTTACTACGGGATCCCTGAGCAGTTCTTC. The chain links TRBV6-5 to TRBJ2-1, with D tentatively TRBD2 (5 bases). V was shortened by 1 base and J by 9 bases, with 10 bases between the two germline ends. CDR3 length equals 13 residues. The germline V gene encodes CDR1 MNHEY and CDR2 SVGAGI.

The chain is built from TRBV10-2 and TRBJ2-1; 10 bases align to TRBD1. The germline V gene encodes CDR1 WSHSY and CDR2 SAAADI. The junction had 11 bases not matched to a gene; V was cut back by 0 bases and J by 3 bases. This CDR3 is 19 amino acids long. CDR3 in amino acids: CASSESTRWTGGRYNEQFF. In nucleotides, the CDR3 is TGCGCCAGCAGTGAGTCGACTCGATGGACAGGGGGTCGCTACAATGAGCAGTTCTTC.

J is TRBJ1-2 and V is TRBV5-5, with 7 bases fitting TRBD1. From germline, CDR1 is SGHKS and CDR2 YYEKEE (reference sequence). The CDR3 is 16 residues long. The junction had 8 bases not matched to a gene; V was cut back by 3 bases and J by 0 bases. The chain's CDR3 is CASSSGTAPTNYGYTF. The CDR3 region has the DNA TGTGCCAGCAGCTCCGGGACAGCCCCCACTAACTATGGCTACACCTTC.

Here the CDR3 DNA reads TGTGCCAGTAGTGGGCAGGGAAGTGGTCAGCCCCAGCATTTT. Translating it yields CASSGQGSGQPQHF. The genes are TRBV19 and TRBJ1-5; D may be TRBD1 (5 bases). Trimming shortened V by 5 bases and J by 6 bases, and 14 bases separated the two germline ends. Germline CDR1 and CDR2: LNHDA and SQIVND (reference sequence). This CDR3 contains 14 residues.

This sequence joins TRBV5-1 and TRBJ2-3, with D perhaps matching TRBD1 (6 bases). This CDR3 has 16 amino acids. Germline-derived CDR1 and CDR2 are SGHRS and YFSETQ. The V gene lost 2 bases and the J gene lost 1 base, with 14 bases spanning the gap. The CDR3 spells CASSFDRSGGTDTQYF. The DNA of the CDR3 is TGCGCCAGCAGCTTCGACAGGTCAGGAGGCACAGATACGCAGTATTTT.

This clone was observed a handful of times. The J gene is TRBJ2-7, the V gene TRBV4-1, with no clear D. The CDR3 is 15 amino acids. Germline V gives CDR1 MGHRA, CDR2 YSYEKL. Deletions cut 4 bases from V and 0 bases from J, with 13 bases between. Here the CDR3 reads CASSPGSRSSYEQYF. In DNA, the CDR3 is TGCGCCAGCAGCCCCGGTTCGAGGAGCTCCTACGAGCAGTACTTC.

This chain uses TRBV5-4 with TRBJ1-6; 8 nucleotides align to TRBD1. Germline V gene lookup returns CDR1 SGHNT and CDR2 YYREEE (reference sequence). The V gene end was trimmed by 0 bases and the J gene end by 7 bases; junction bases not matched to a gene: 3. The CDR3 is 15 residues long. The CDR3 nucleotides are TGTGCCAGCAGCTTGGTCAGGGGGCAGAATTCACCCCTCCACTTT. Its translation is CASSLVRGQNSPLHF.

V and J are TRBV3-1 (or the pseudogene TRBV3-2) and TRBJ1-2, with D possibly being TRBD1 (5 bases). This CDR3 comprises 16 residues. The germline V gene encodes CDR1 LGHDT and CDR2 YNNKEL (reference sequence). The V end was cut by 3 bases, the J end by 4 bases, with 18 bases between. CDR3 in amino acids: CASSQNTGPPFYGYTF. Here the CDR3 DNA reads TGTGCCAGCAGCCAGAACACAGGACCCCCTTTCTATGGCTACACCTTC.

CDR3 sequence: CASSPQGKNTEAFF. CDR3 DNA sequence: TGTGCCAGTAGTCCCCAGGGGAAGAACACTGAAGCTTTCTTT. This chain links TRBV19 with TRBJ1-1; D is possibly TRBD1 (6 bases). Germline CDR1 and CDR2: LNHDA and SQIVND (reference sequence). This CDR3 is built from 14 residues. Deletions cut 5 bases from V and 1 base from J, with 11 bases between.

The chain is built from TRBV12-3 or TRBV12-4 and TRBJ1-1; D is uncertain. V lost 7 bases and J 4 bases, leaving 10 bases between the germline ends. This CDR3 has 12 residues. DNA of the CDR3: TGTGCCAGCACCTCAGTTCTCACTGAAGCTTTCTTT. Translating gives CASTSVLTEAFF.

The rearrangement joins TRBV2 to TRBJ2-7, with TRBD2 matching over 11 bases. Germline V gives CDR1 SNHLY, CDR2 FYNNEI. J lost 2 bases, V lost 6 bases, and 0 bases had no gene match. This CDR3 region has 13 residues. This CDR3 is CASRGLAAYEQYF. The CDR3 DNA is TGTGCCAGCAGGGGACTAGCGGCCTACGAGCAGTACTTC.

The V and J genes are TRBV7-6 and TRBJ1-4; D gene uncertain. This CDR3 comprises 15 residues. V lost 5 bases to trimming and J lost 0 bases, with 10 bases between them. The germline V gene has CDR1 SGHVS and CDR2 FNYEAQ. This CDR3 reads CASSPEGATNEKLFF. The CDR3 bases are TGTGCCAGCAGCCCGGAGGGTGCAACTAATGAAAAACTGTTTTTT.

The CDR3 sequence: CASSFAEPNYGYTF. The CDR3 nucleotides are TGTGCCAGCAGTTTTGCAGAACCTAACTATGGCTACACCTTC. The chain carries TRBV28 and TRBJ1-2; no clear D gene. The germline V gene encodes CDR1 MDHEN and CDR2 SYDVKM. Trimming stripped 3 bases from V and 0 bases from J, with 8 bases between. This CDR3 has 14 amino acids.

This clone was seen a single time. A junction end diverges from the germline sequence, so it may reflect a read error. CDR3 coding DNA: TGTGCCAGCAGCCCGTGGGACAGCTTGTCCCCACGATTT. It yields the protein CASSPWDSLSPRF. The chain combines TRBV7-2 with TRBJ1-6; 7 bases are shared with TRBD1. Germline CDR1 is SGHTA and CDR2 is FQGNSA. This CDR3 is 13 amino acids long.